This T cell receptor beta chain derives from a study of neurological immune-mediated disorders. Whole-study findings and limits: Healthy controls had more TCR clonal expansion than multiple sclerosis, which showed the least, whereas HTLV-1-associated myelopathy showed the most.

Synthesis of cDNA was accomplished via 5'RACE employing 10-nucleotide random UMIs. Every sequencing run produced over 170 million TCR-beta sequences, and the sequences from any one run covered 15-18 subjects. TCRdb ran MiXCR on the 5' RACE reads and lists one entry per CDR3 protein. Of about 45,000 distinct CDR3 sequences listed, roughly a fifth were seen once; the top ten hold roughly 4.7%. There are many counts of this clonotype. Antigen: not known. Time point denoted: technical triplicate 3. What was sequenced was PBMCs. This TCR was recovered from a man between 60 and 70 years old with HTLV-1-associated myelopathy (HAM/TSP).

CDR3 in DNA: TGTGCCAGCACCTTCTCGGGAACAGGTTACAATGAGCAGTTCTTC. Amino acids: CASTFSGTGYNEQFF. The V gene is TRBV5-5, the J gene TRBJ2-1; possibly TRBD1 or TRBD2 for D (5 bases each). The length of the CDR3 is 15 residues. Trimming shortened V by 6 bases and J by 4 bases, and 17 bases separated the two germline ends. Germline loops: CDR1 SGHKS, CDR2 YYEKEE (reference sequence).